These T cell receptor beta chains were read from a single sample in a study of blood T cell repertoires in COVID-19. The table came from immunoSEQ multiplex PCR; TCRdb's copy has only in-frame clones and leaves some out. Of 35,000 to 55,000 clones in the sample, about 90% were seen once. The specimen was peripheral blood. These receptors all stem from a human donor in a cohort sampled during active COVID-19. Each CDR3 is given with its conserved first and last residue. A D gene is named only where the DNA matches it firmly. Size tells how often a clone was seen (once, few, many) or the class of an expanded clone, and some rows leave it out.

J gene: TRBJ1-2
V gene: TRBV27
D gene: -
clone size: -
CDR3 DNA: TGTGCCAGCAGTCTAATGTCGACAGTTAACTATGGCTACACCTTC
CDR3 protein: CASSLMSTVNYGYTF

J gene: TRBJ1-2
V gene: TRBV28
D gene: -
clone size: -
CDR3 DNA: TGTGCCAGCAACCTCCCGGACTCGAACTATGGCTACACCTTC
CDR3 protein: CASNLPDSNYGYTF

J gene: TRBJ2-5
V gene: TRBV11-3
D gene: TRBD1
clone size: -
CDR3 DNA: TGTGCCAGCAGCTTCGACAGGGCGGAGACCCAGTACTTC
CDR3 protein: CASSFDRAETQYF

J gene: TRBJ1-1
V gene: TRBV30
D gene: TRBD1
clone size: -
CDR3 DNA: TGTGCCTGGACCCCCGGACAGGGGTACACTGAAGCTTTCTTT
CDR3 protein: CAWTPGQGYTEAFF

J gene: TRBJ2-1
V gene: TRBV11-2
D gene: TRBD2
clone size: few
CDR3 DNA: TGTGCCAGCAGCTCGGGACTAGCGGAGTACAATGAGCAGTTCTTC
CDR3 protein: CASSSGLAEYNEQFF

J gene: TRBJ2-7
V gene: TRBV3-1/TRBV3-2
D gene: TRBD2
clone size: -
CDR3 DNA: TGTGCCAGCAGCCAAGGTGCAGCGGGGCTGTACGAGCAGTACTTC
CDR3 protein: CASSQGAAGLYEQYF

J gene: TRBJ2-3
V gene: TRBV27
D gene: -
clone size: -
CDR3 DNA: TGTGCCAGCACCGGCCGGGGGGCCGACACAGATACGCAGTATTTT
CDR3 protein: CASTGRGADTDTQYF

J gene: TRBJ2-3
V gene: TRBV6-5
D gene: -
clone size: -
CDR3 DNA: TGTGCCAGCGGGATCAGGGGTACAGATACGCAGTATTTT
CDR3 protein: CASGIRGTDTQYF

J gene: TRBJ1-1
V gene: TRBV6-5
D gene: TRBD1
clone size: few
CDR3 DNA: TGTGCCAGCAGTAAGACGGACAGGGGGGACACTGAAGCTTTCTTT
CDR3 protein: CASSKTDRGDTEAFF

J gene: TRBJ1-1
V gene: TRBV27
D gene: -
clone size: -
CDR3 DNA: TGTGCCAGCAGTTTATCCAGGGGCCCCACTGAAGCTTTCTTT
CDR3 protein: CASSLSRGPTEAFF

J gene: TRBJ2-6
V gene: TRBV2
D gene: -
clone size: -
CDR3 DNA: TGTGCCAGCGCGAACAGGGCTGGATCTGGGGCCAACGTCCTGACTTTC
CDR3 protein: CASANRAGSGANVLTF

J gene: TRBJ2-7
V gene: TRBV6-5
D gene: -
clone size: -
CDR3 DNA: TGTGCCAGTGGAAGGACAGCGGCCTACGAGCAGTACTTC
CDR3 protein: CASGRTAAYEQYF

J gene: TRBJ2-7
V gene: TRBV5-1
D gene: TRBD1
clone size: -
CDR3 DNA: TGCGCCAGCAGCTTGGCAGGGACAGGAGACGAGCAGTACTTC
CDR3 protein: CASSLAGTGDEQYF

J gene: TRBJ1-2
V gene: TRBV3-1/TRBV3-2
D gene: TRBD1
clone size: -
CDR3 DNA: TGTGCCAGCAGCCAAGGACAGGGGAATGGCTACACCTTC
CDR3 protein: CASSQGQGNGYTF

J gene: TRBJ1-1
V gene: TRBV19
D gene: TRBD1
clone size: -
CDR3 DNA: TGTGCCAGTAGTATGATGCAGGGGGCATTTACTGAAGCTTTCTTT
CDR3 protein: CASSMMQGAFTEAFF

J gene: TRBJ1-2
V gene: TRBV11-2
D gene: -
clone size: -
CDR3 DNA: TGTGCCAGCAGCTTCGGCAGGGCAGACGGTGGCTACACCTTC
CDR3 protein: CASSFGRADGGYTF

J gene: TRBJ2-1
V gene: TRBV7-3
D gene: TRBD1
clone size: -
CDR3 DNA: TGTGCCAGCAGCTCACAACCGGGACAGGGGGTCAATGAGCAGTTCTTC
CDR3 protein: CASSSQPGQGVNEQFF

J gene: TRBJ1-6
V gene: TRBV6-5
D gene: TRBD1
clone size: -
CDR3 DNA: TGTGCCACCCAGGGGGCTCGTAATTCACCCCTCCACTTT
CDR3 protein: CATQGARNSPLHF

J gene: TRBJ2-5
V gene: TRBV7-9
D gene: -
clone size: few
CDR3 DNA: TGTGCCAGCAGCTTAAGGGGGGGCGGAGAGACCCAGTACTTC
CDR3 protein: CASSLRGGGETQYF

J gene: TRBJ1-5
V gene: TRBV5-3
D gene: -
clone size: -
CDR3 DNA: TGTGCCAGAAGCAATGAGCCGGGGCAGCCCCAGCATTTT
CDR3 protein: CARSNEPGQPQHF

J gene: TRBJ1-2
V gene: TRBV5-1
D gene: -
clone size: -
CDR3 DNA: TGCGCCAGCAGCTACCGGGACATGAACTATGGCTACACCTTC
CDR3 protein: CASSYRDMNYGYTF

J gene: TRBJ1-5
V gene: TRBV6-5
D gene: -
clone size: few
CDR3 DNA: TGTGCCAGCAGTTACTCTGACAGAATACTTCCCCAGCATTTT
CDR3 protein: CASSYSDRILPQHF

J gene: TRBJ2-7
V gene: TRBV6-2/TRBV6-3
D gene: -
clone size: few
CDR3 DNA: TGTGCCAGCAGTTCATTGGACTTAGGCCCATACGAGCAGTACTTC
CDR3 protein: CASSSLDLGPYEQYF

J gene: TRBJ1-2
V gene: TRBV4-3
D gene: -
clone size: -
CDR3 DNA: TGCGCCAGCAGCCAAGACCTAGGGGGACGCGGCTACACCTTC
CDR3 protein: CASSQDLGGRGYTF

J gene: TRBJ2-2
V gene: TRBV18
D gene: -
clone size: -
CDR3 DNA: TGTGCCAGCTCCGTCGGGGGTAGCGGCCTCACCGGGGAGCTGTTTTTT
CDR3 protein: CASSVGGSGLTGELFF

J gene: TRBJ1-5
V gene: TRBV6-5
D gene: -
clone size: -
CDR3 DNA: TGTGCCAGCAGAGTCAGCGCCTATAGCAATCAGCCCCAGCATTTT
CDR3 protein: CASRVSAYSNQPQHF

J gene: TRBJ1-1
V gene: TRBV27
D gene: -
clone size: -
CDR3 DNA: TGTGCCAGCAGTCAGGAGGGAAAGAACACTGAAGCTTTCTTT
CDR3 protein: CASSQEGKNTEAFF

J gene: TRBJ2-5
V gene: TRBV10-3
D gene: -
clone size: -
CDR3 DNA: TGTGCCATCAGTGAGTCTCTGGGAGCCAGGCTTGGGGAGACCCAGTACTTC
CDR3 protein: CAISESLGARLGETQYF

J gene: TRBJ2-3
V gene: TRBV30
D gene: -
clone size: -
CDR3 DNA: TGTGCCTGGAGTGTGGGTAGCGGTCTCACAGATACGCAGTATTTT
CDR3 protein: CAWSVGSGLTDTQYF

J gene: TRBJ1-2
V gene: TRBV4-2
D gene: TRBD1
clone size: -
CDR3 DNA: TGTGCCAGCAGCCAAGAAGTCCGGCTAGGACAGGGTAATCCCGATGGCTACACCTTC
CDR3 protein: CASSQEVRLGQGNPDGYTF